A selection of T cell receptor beta chains follows, all from one sample in a study of CD8+ T cells in alopecia areata. This table comes from immunoSEQ multiplex PCR, and its TCRdb copy is limited to in-frame clones, with some not included. The repertoire holds 90,000 to 130,000 clones, with approximately 63% as singletons. The sequenced sample was CD8+ T cells sorted from blood. The receptors shown here come from a human donor in good health. Each CDR3 is given with its conserved first and last residue. D genes are given only for firm matches. For some rows the clone size is stated as once, few or many, or as a class when expanded; others skip it.

J: TRBJ2-5; size: -; V: TRBV27; length: 16; D: -; CDR3: CASSLNSGSPRLDQYF; DNA: TGTGCCAGCAGTTTAAATTCCGGGTCCCCAAGGCTTGACCAGTACTTC
J: TRBJ2-7; size: once; V: TRBV28; length: 11; D: TRBD1; CDR3: CASDRGYEQYF; DNA: TGTGCCAGCGACAGGGGCTACGAGCAGTACTTC
J: TRBJ1-5; size: -; V: TRBV5-6; length: 15; D: -; CDR3: CASTLGAGSNQPQHF; DNA: TGTGCCAGCACGCTTGGGGCAGGGAGCAATCAGCCCCAGCATTTT
J: TRBJ1-2; size: -; V: TRBV28; length: 12; D: -; CDR3: CASTQDGEGYTF; DNA: TGTGCCAGCACCCAGGACGGTGAGGGCTACACCTTC
J: TRBJ2-3; size: -; V: TRBV20-1; length: 11; D: -; CDR3: CSAEQVDTQYF; DNA: TGCAGTGCGGAACAAGTAGATACGCAGTATTTT
J: TRBJ1-1; size: -; V: TRBV29-1; length: 12; D: -; CDR3: CSALGGDAEAFF; DNA: TGCAGCGCCCTAGGGGGGGACGCTGAAGCTTTCTTT
J: TRBJ1-2; size: -; V: TRBV28; length: 14; D: -; CDR3: CASSLKAIDYGYTF; DNA: TGTGCCAGCAGTTTAAAGGCCATAGACTATGGCTACACCTTC
J: TRBJ2-3; size: few; V: TRBV29-1; length: 15; D: TRBD2; CDR3: CSVCLTSGVTDTQYF; DNA: TGCAGCGTCTGCTTGACTAGCGGGGTCACAGATACGCAGTATTTT
J: TRBJ2-5; size: -; V: TRBV9; length: 15; D: -; CDR3: CASSAEGTPKETQYF; DNA: TGTGCCAGCAGCGCCGAGGGTACCCCAAAAGAGACCCAGTACTTC
J: TRBJ1-4; size: few; V: TRBV23-1; length: 14; D: -; CDR3: CASSRGVSNEKLFF; DNA: TGCGCCAGCAGTCGAGGAGTCTCTAATGAAAAACTGTTTTTT
J: TRBJ2-3; size: -; V: TRBV15; length: 15; D: TRBD1; CDR3: CATSTGTGGTDTQYF; DNA: TGTGCCACCAGCACCGGGACAGGGGGGACAGATACGCAGTATTTT
J: TRBJ1-4; size: -; V: TRBV7-9; length: 14; D: TRBD1; CDR3: CASSVTGGEEKLFF; DNA: TGTGCCAGCAGCGTCACAGGGGGCGAGGAAAAACTGTTTTTT
J: TRBJ2-7; size: -; V: TRBV28; length: 14; D: TRBD2; CDR3: CASTDLLAGHEQYF; DNA: TGTGCCAGCACCGACCTCCTAGCGGGGCACGAGCAGTACTTC
J: TRBJ2-5; size: -; V: TRBV28; length: 15; D: -; CDR3: CASSVDFFPQETQYF; DNA: TGTGCCAGCAGTGTGGACTTCTTCCCTCAAGAGACCCAGTACTTC
J: TRBJ1-5; size: few; V: TRBV13; length: 15; D: -; CDR3: CASSLGWGGNQPQHF; DNA: TGTGCCAGCAGCTTAGGCTGGGGAGGCAATCAGCCCCAGCATTTT
J: TRBJ2-1; size: -; V: TRBV2; length: 18; D: TRBD2; CDR3: CASRAGTSGGRYYNEQFF; DNA: TGTGCCAGCAGGGCCGGGACTAGCGGGGGTCGGTATTACAATGAGCAGTTCTTC
J: TRBJ2-5; size: -; V: TRBV5-6; length: 15; D: -; CDR3: CASSGNPGTGSAQYF; DNA: TGTGCCAGCAGCGGGAACCCCGGGACGGGGAGCGCCCAGTACTTC
J: TRBJ2-7; size: -; V: TRBV11-2; length: 15; D: -; CDR3: CASSFPWEDRYEQYF; DNA: TGTGCCAGCAGCTTTCCCTGGGAAGACCGTTACGAGCAGTACTTC
J: TRBJ2-5; size: -; V: TRBV21-1; length: 17; D: -; CDR3: CASSKARLAGHQETQYF; DNA: TGTGCCAGCAGCAAAGCTCGTCTAGCGGGGCATCAAGAGACCCAGTACTTC
J: TRBJ2-3; size: -; V: TRBV4-2; length: 18; D: -; CDR3: CASSQAPYPGVSTDTQYF; DNA: TGTGCCAGCAGCCAAGCTCCCTATCCGGGGGTAAGCACAGATACGCAGTATTTT
J: TRBJ2-3; size: -; V: TRBV15; length: 15; D: -; CDR3: CATSRRGYHTDTQYF; DNA: TGTGCCACCAGCAGGAGGGGGTACCACACAGATACGCAGTATTTT
J: TRBJ1-6; size: -; V: TRBV5-6; length: 16; D: -; CDR3: CASSLARRRRDSPLHF; DNA: TGTGCCAGCAGCTTGGCCCGGCGGAGACGAGACTCACCCCTCCACTTT
J: TRBJ1-5; size: -; V: TRBV19; length: 14; D: -; CDR3: CASSIVAGNQPQHF; DNA: TGTGCCAGTAGTATAGTGGCAGGGAATCAGCCCCAGCATTTT
J: TRBJ2-5; size: -; V: TRBV7-6; length: 15; D: TRBD1; CDR3: CASSLGDRVGETQYF; DNA: TGTGCCAGCTCCCTCGGGGACAGGGTAGGAGAGACCCAGTACTTC
J: TRBJ1-5; size: -; V: TRBV2; length: 13; D: -; CDR3: CASSEAVMSPQHF; DNA: TGTGCCAGCAGTGAAGCTGTTATGAGTCCCCAGCATTTT
J: TRBJ1-4; size: -; V: TRBV2; length: 13; D: -; CDR3: CASMQIDNEKLFF; DNA: TGTGCCAGCATGCAGATAGATAATGAAAAACTGTTTTTT
J: TRBJ2-3; size: -; V: TRBV29-1; length: 13; D: -; CDR3: CRPAGVSTDTQYF; DNA: TGCAGGCCAGCAGGGGTAAGCACAGATACGCAGTATTTT
J: TRBJ2-5; size: -; V: TRBV7-2; length: 18; D: TRBD2; CDR3: CASSRPGLAGGFSKTQYF; DNA: TGTGCCAGCAGCCGACCGGGACTAGCGGGGGGATTCTCAAAGACCCAGTACTTC
J: TRBJ2-1; size: -; V: TRBV10-3; length: 16; D: TRBD2; CDR3: CAISTHLAGNYNEQFF; DNA: TGTGCCATCAGTACCCATCTAGCGGGGAATTACAATGAGCAGTTCTTC
J: TRBJ1-2; size: -; V: TRBV29-1; length: 12; D: -; CDR3: CSVVVGGYGYTF; DNA: TGCAGCGTTGTTGTAGGGGGATATGGCTACACCTTC
J: TRBJ2-3; size: few; V: TRBV5-6; length: 15; D: TRBD2; CDR3: CASSSGLADTDTQYF; DNA: TGTGCCAGCAGCTCGGGACTAGCTGACACAGATACGCAGTATTTT
J: TRBJ1-5; size: -; V: TRBV30; length: 13; D: -; CDR3: CAWTTEGNQPQHF; DNA: TGTGCCTGGACGACGGAGGGTAACCAGCCCCAGCATTTT
J: TRBJ1-1; size: -; V: TRBV11-2; length: 15; D: -; CDR3: CASSPLQGVGSEAFF; DNA: TGTGCCAGCAGCCCCCTACAGGGAGTGGGGTCCGAAGCTTTCTTT
J: TRBJ1-1; size: -; V: TRBV4-3; length: 17; D: -; CDR3: CASSQESVNGLNTEAFF; DNA: TGCGCCAGCAGCCAAGAGTCGGTTAACGGGCTGAACACTGAAGCTTTCTTT
J: TRBJ2-3; size: -; V: TRBV5-4; length: 16; D: TRBD2; CDR3: CASSSPFERGEDTQYF; DNA: TGTGCCAGCAGCTCCCCATTTGAGCGGGGGGAGGATACGCAGTATTTT